This entry lists 30 T cell receptor beta chains sequenced from one sample in a study of Ad26.COV2.S vaccination and SARS-CoV-2 variants. Treatment specified: about 20 received Ad26.COV2.S at low or high dose, single or two shots; several received placebo; per-sample allocation not given. Collection of samples fell on day 63 after the first vaccine or placebo injection. The assay was immunoSEQ multiplex PCR, and TCRdb's table has in-frame clones only and misses some. This table holds roughly 680,000 clones, 80% to 90% found once. The source material was peripheral blood, sampled in a trial of Ad26.COV2.S vaccine versus placebo. The receptor set was obtained from a person between 18 and 65 years old who received the Ad26.COV2.S COVID-19 vaccine or a placebo.

This sequence joins TRBV19 and TRBJ1-2; D uncertain. V was cut by 3 bases and J by 0 bases, with 17 bases left in between. Germline assignment: CDR1 LNHDA and CDR2 SQIVND (reference sequence). There are 17 residues in the CDR3. Here the CDR3 reads CASSIGYAALANYGYTF. CDR3 bases: TGTGCCAGTAGTATCGGGTACGCGGCCTTAGCTAACTATGGCTACACCTTC.

This clone was counted a few times. At the DNA level, this CDR3 is encoded by other sequences in the same sample as well. V and J are TRBV19 and TRBJ1-5, with D possibly being TRBD1 (6 bases). Trimming left V 3 bases short and J 3 bases short, with 9 bases between. The CDR3 runs 14 residues. CDR1 is LNHDA and CDR2 is SQIVND in the germline V gene (reference sequence). CDR3 residues: CASSIRDTNQPQHF. CDR3 DNA sequence: TGTGCCAGTAGTATCCGGGACACCAATCAGCCCCAGCATTTT.

This clone has just a few counts. This CDR3 is CASSLKDNYGYTF. DNA of the CDR3: TGTGCCAGCAGCCTGAAGGATAACTATGGCTACACCTTC. The chain carries TRBV13 and TRBJ1-2, with D uncertain. The CDR3 contains 13 residues. CDR1 is PRHDT, CDR2 FYEKMQ, per germline (reference sequence). Trimming left V 5 bases short and J 1 base short, with 8 bases between.

The rearrangement uses TRBV2 and TRBJ2-7; 9 bases match TRBD1. V shed 5 bases, J shed 1 base, and the junction held 6 bases outside the gene matches. This CDR3 has 15 residues. Looked up from germline, CDR1 is SNHLY and CDR2 is FYNNEI. CDR3 region: CASSPRQGGSYEQYF. The DNA of the CDR3 is TGTGCCAGCAGTCCACGACAGGGGGGGTCCTACGAGCAGTACTTC.

The table lists this clone with a few counts. V and J are TRBV7-8 and TRBJ1-5; D may be TRBD1 (6 bases). Germline CDR1 is SGHVS and CDR2 is FQNEAQ. The CDR3 extends over 14 amino acids. Trimming took 4 bases from V and 6 from J, leaving 13 bases between them. CDR3 sequence (DNA): TGTGCCAGCAGCTCGAACAGGGTTGTTCAGCCCCAGCATTTT. This sequence encodes CASSSNRVVQPQHF. Based on the CDR3 plus reference TRBV7-8 and TRBJ1-5, the full variable domain is GAGVSQSPRYKVAKRGQDVALRCDPISGHVSLFWYQQALGQGPEFLTYFQNEAQLDKSGLPSDRFFAERPEGSVSTLKIQRTQQEDSAVYLCASSSNRVVQPQHFGDGTRLSIL.

The chain carries TRBV11-2 and TRBJ2-2, with TRBD1 identical over 8 bases. Trimming cost V 2 bases and J 6 bases; bases outside gene matches: 2. CDR1 is SGHAT and CDR2 is FQNNGV in the germline V gene. The CDR3 has 14 residues. The CDR3 bases are TGTGCCAGCAGCTTACAGGGGGCGGCCGGGGAGCTGTTTTTT. This sequence encodes CASSLQGAAGELFF.

The chain links TRBV30 to TRBJ1-2, with D possibly matching TRBD1 (5 bases). The CDR3 extends over 15 amino acids. Germline lookup yields CDR1 GTSNPN and CDR2 SVGIG (reference sequence). V was shortened by 0 bases and J by 4 bases, with 15 bases between the two germline ends. CDR3 nucleotides: TGTGCCTGGAGTGTACGGGTCAGGGAGGCCTATGGCTACACCTTC. Encoded protein: CAWSVRVREAYGYTF.

V and J are TRBV7-8 and TRBJ1-2, with D unresolved. This CDR3 comprises 9 residues. Per the germline V gene, CDR1 is SGHVS and CDR2 is FQNEAQ. Trimming pared 5 bases from V and 13 bases from J, leaving 8 bases between. CDR3 protein: CASSRSSTF. The CDR3 DNA is TGTGCCAGCAGCCGTTCGAGCACCTTC.

This chain uses TRBV2 with TRBJ2-3; D unresolved. This CDR3 spans 12 amino acids. Germline assignment: CDR1 SNHLY and CDR2 FYNNEI. V lost 3 bases to trimming and J lost 6 bases, with 7 bases between them. The CDR3 coding sequence is TGTGCCAGCAGTGATTATCCCGATACGCAGTATTTT. Amino acids: CASSDYPDTQYF.

The chain couples TRBV20-1 to TRBJ2-1, with D tentatively TRBD1 or TRBD2 (5 bases each). Per germline, CDR1 DFQATT and CDR2 SNEGSKA (reference sequence). V lost 3 bases, J lost 2 bases, and 14 bases lay in between. The CDR3 is made up of 15 amino acids. The CDR3 spells CSASPWGTPYNEQFF. As DNA, the CDR3 is TGCAGTGCTAGTCCCTGGGGGACCCCCTACAATGAGCAGTTCTTC.

This sequence joins TRBV30 and TRBJ2-1, with a tentative D call TRBD2 (5 bases). In germline, CDR1 is GTSNPN, CDR2 SVGIG (reference sequence). This CDR3 is 13 amino acids long. V was shortened by 0 bases and J by 8 bases, with 11 bases between the two germline ends. CDR3: CAWSVVLDDEQFF. In DNA form, the CDR3 reads TGTGCCTGGAGTGTAGTACTAGACGATGAGCAGTTCTTC.

This rearrangement joins TRBV10-1 to TRBJ2-5; the D call may be TRBD1 or TRBD2 (5 bases each). Trimming stripped 3 bases from V and 4 bases from J, with 15 bases between. Germline V lookup: CDR1 WNHNN, CDR2 SYGVQD (reference sequence). The CDR3 is made up of 15 amino acids. DNA for the CDR3: TGCGCCAGCAGTGACCTAGCCGGGGACGGAGAGACCCAGTACTTC. It codes for CASSDLAGDGETQYF.

The V gene is TRBV6-5, the J gene TRBJ2-5, with TRBD2 as a possible D gene (5 bases). Germline V gives CDR1 MNHEY, CDR2 SVGAGI. The CDR3 is 14 residues long. Trimming left V 6 bases short and J 5 bases short, with 16 bases between. CDR3 amino acids: CASSPPRAGETQYF. The CDR3 DNA sequence: TGTGCCAGCAGCCCGCCCCGGGCGGGTGAGACCCAGTACTTC.

This chain links TRBV7-8 with TRBJ2-3, with 12 positions matching TRBD2. Looked up from germline, CDR1 is SGHVS and CDR2 is FQNEAQ. V gave up 4 bases and J gave up 2 bases; unmatched junction bases: 4. The CDR3 loop spans 16 amino acids. CDR3 coding DNA: TGTGCCAGCAGCTCACTAGCGGGAGGATTCACAGATACGCAGTATTTT. Amino acid sequence: CASSSLAGGFTDTQYF.

A single count supports this clone. The chain links TRBV27 to TRBJ2-1; D is perhaps TRBD1 (6 bases). Germline CDR1 and CDR2: MNHEY and SMNVEV (reference sequence). Trimming pared 6 bases from V and 3 bases from J, leaving 12 bases between. The CDR3 is made up of 14 amino acids. The CDR3 here is CASRTQGFYNEQFF. CDR3 DNA: TGTGCCAGCAGAACACAGGGATTCTACAATGAGCAGTTCTTC.

The chain links TRBV11-2 to TRBJ1-1; D might be TRBD1 (5 bases). With 4 bases removed from V and 5 bases from J, the gap between germline ends came to 20 bases. The CDR3 sequence is 16 residues long. CDR1 is SGHAT, CDR2 FQNNGV, per germline. DNA for the CDR3: TGTGCCAGCAGCTCCCAAGGGGTTAGGGGTGGAACTGAAGCTTTCTTT. Translating gives CASSSQGVRGGTEAFF.

V usage is TRBV23-1 and J usage is TRBJ1-4; a possible D gene is TRBD1 (6 bases). TRBV23-1 falls under the ORF class, with uncertain function. The CDR3 is 16 amino acids. Between the trimmed V and J ends, which lost 3 bases and 8 bases, there was a span of 19 bases. The CDR3 spells CASSQAFRTENEKLFF. CDR3 in DNA: TGCGCCAGCAGTCAGGCATTCCGGACAGAAAACGAAAAACTGTTTTTT.

As regards this clone: Other DNA sequences in this sample translate to the same CDR3. This chain connects TRBV6-5 to TRBJ1-1; D is perhaps TRBD1 (6 bases). V was trimmed by 5 bases and J by 5 bases, leaving 9 bases between them. CDR3 length: 12 amino acids. The germline gives CDR1 MNHEY, CDR2 SVGAGI. The CDR3 DNA reads as TGTGCCAGCAGTAGGGGGGGGACTGAAGCTTTCTTT. Translation: CASSRGGTEAFF.

This clone has a single count. The gene calls are TRBV12-3 or TRBV12-4 and TRBJ1-2; 7 bases fit TRBD1. This CDR3 is 13 amino acids long. V lost 6 bases and J lost 7; bases outside the gene matches: 8. CDR3 sequence (DNA): TGTGCCAGCAGCCCACAGGGGTCCTCTGGCTACACCTTC. It yields the protein CASSPQGSSGYTF.

The CDR3 loop reads CASSTGGTEAFF. The CDR3, as DNA: TGTGCCAGCAGTACAGGGGGCACTGAAGCTTTCTTT. The gene calls are TRBV27 and TRBJ1-1; TRBD1 agrees at 8 bases. V was clipped by 5 bases and J by 4 bases; unmatched bases: 0. Germline V gene lookup returns CDR1 MNHEY and CDR2 SMNVEV (reference sequence). This CDR3 has 12 residues.

The chain is built from TRBV5-1 and TRBJ1-6; no reliable D call. The CDR3 consists of 16 residues. The germline V and J ends were trimmed by 3 bases and 0 bases, with 10 bases remaining between them. CDR1 is SGHRS, CDR2 YFSETQ, per germline. The chain's CDR3 is CASSWTASSYNSPLHF. The CDR3 DNA sequence: TGCGCCAGCAGCTGGACTGCGAGCTCCTATAATTCACCCCTCCACTTT.

The rearrangement uses TRBV6-1 and TRBJ2-1; 9 bases match TRBD2. The V segment lost 7 bases and the J segment 2 bases; nucleotides outside the gene matches: 3. The V gene's germline CDR1 is MNHNS and CDR2 SASEGT. The CDR3 covers 14 residues. CDR3 region: CASNEREAYNEQFF. The CDR3, as DNA: TGTGCCAGCAACGAGCGGGAGGCCTACAATGAGCAGTTCTTC.

V gene TRBV29-1 combines with J gene TRBJ2-7; 8 positions match TRBD1. Trimming took 6 bases from V and 3 from J; bases not matched to a gene: 13. The CDR3 loop spans 15 amino acids. CDR1 and CDR2 from the germline V gene are SQVTM and ANQGSEA. CDR3: CSVFVAGGPLYEQYF. For the CDR3, the DNA is TGCAGCGTCTTTGTGGCAGGGGGCCCACTCTACGAGCAGTACTTC.

The V call is TRBV7-9, the J call TRBJ2-7; TRBD2 aligns across 7 bases. V was pared by 6 bases and J by 7 bases, with 9 bases of the junction left unmatched. CDR1 and CDR2 from the germline V gene are SEHNR and FQNEAQ (reference sequence). The CDR3 is made up of 13 amino acids. CDR3 protein: CASRSGREGEQYF. The CDR3 nucleotides are TGTGCCAGCAGATCGGGGAGGGAAGGTGAGCAGTACTTC.

The gene calls are TRBV3-1 (or the pseudogene TRBV3-2) and TRBJ2-7, with D unclear. Trimming left V 1 base short and J 6 bases short, with 22 bases between. The CDR3 has 17 residues. Germline V lookup: CDR1 LGHDT, CDR2 YNNKEL (reference sequence). CDR3 amino acids: CASSQVFETRRLSEQYF. CDR3 nucleotides: TGTGCCAGCAGCCAAGTGTTCGAGACCCGCCGCCTATCCGAGCAGTACTTC.

This clone was found once. The chain couples TRBV2 to TRBJ2-3, with 7 bases fitting TRBD2. V trimming: 6 bases; J trimming: 4 bases; junction bases outside the gene matches: 4. Germline CDR1 is SNHLY and CDR2 is FYNNEI. The CDR3 has 13 residues. The CDR3 coding sequence is TGTGCCAGCAGCAGGGAGGGGTCAGATACGCAGTATTTT. Protein sequence: CASSREGSDTQYF. Full variable domain (missing parts from reference TRBV2 and TRBJ2-3): EPEVTQTPSHQVTQMGQEVILRCVPISNHLYFYWYRQILGQKVEFLVSFYNNEISEKSEIFDDQFSVERPDGSNFTLKIRSTKLEDSAMYFCASSREGSDTQYFGPGTRLTVL.

This sequence joins TRBV25-1 and TRBJ1-6; TRBD1 might be the D (6 bases). Trimming took off 5 bases at V and 10 bases at J, with 12 bases between the two ends. This CDR3 is 13 amino acids long. Germline V gene sequence: CDR1 MGHDK, CDR2 SYGVNS. The CDR3: CASSTGTMSPLHF. The CDR3, as DNA: TGTGCCAGCAGTACAGGGACGATGTCACCCCTCCACTTT.

V and J are TRBV24-1 and TRBJ1-2, with no clear D. The CDR3 has 14 residues. V lost 0 bases to trimming and J lost 5 bases, with 9 bases between them. Per germline, CDR1 KGHDR and CDR2 SFDVKD. CDR3 in amino acids: CATSDLQVEYGYTF. The CDR3 DNA reads TGTGCCACCAGTGATTTGCAGGTTGAGTATGGCTACACCTTC.

V and J are TRBV30 and TRBJ1-4; D gene uncertain. With 1 base removed from V and 7 bases from J, the gap between germline ends came to 4 bases. CDR1 and CDR2 (germline): GTSNPN, SVGIG (reference sequence). The CDR3 length is 11 residues. The CDR3 nucleotides are TGTGCCTGGAGTGGACTTGAAAAACTGTTTTTT. The encoded protein is CAWSGLEKLFF.

The genes are TRBV29-1 and TRBJ1-1; 7 bases are shared with TRBD1. After removal of 5 bases from V and 5 bases from J, the junction contained 11 bases not matched to a gene. CDR1 is SQVTM and CDR2 is ANQGSEA in the germline V gene. CDR3 length equals 14 residues. The CDR3 nucleotides read TGCAGCGTTACTGCGGAGGGGGCGGCAACTGAAGCTTTCTTT. Translation: CSVTAEGAATEAFF.